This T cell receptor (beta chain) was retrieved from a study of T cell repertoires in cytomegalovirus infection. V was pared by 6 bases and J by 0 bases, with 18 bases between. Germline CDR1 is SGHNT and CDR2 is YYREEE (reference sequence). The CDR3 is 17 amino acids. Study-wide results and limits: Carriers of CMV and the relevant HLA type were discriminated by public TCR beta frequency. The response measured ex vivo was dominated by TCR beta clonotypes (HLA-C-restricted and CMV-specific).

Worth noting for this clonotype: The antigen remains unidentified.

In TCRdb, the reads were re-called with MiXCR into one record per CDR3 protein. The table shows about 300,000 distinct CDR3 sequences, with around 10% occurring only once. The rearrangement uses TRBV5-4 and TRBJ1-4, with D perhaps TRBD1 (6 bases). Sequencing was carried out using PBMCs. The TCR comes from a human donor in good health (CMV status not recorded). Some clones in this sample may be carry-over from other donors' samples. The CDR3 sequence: CASKTGGTAATNEKLFF. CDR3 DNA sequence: TGTGCCAGCAAGACAGGCGGGACCGCTGCAACTAATGAAAAACTGTTTTTT.